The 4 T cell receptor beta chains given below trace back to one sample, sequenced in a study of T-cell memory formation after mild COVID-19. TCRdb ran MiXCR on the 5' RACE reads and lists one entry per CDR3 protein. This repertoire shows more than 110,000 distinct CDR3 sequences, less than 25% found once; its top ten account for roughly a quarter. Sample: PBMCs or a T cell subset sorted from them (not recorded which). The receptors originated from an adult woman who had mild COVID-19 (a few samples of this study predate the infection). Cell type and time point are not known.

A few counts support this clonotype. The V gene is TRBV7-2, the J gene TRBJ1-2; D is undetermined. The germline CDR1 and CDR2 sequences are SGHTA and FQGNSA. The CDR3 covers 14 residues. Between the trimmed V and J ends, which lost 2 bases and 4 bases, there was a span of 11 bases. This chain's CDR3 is CASSLLEQTYGYTF. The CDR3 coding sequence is TGTGCCAGCAGCTTACTGGAACAGACCTATGGCTACACCTTC.

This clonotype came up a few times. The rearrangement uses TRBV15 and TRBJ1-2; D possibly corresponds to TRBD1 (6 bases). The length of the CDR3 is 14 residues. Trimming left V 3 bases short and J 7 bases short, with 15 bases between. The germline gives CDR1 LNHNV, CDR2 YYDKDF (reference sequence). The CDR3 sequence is CATSSATRGTGYTF. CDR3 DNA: TGTGCCACCAGCAGTGCCACGAGGGGGACTGGCTACACCTTC.

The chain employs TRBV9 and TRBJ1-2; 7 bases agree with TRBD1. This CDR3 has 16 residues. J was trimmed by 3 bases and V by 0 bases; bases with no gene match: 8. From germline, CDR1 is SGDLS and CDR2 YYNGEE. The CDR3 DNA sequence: TGTGCCAGCAGCGTAGCTCGGGCAGGGGGAGACTATGGCTACACCTTC. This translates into CASSVARAGGDYGYTF. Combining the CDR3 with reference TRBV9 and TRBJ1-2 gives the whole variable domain DSGVTQTPKHLITATGQRVTLRCSPRSGDLSVYWYQQSLDQGLQFLIQYYNGEERAKGNILERFSAQQFPDLHSELNLSSLELGDSALYFCASSVARAGGDYGYTFGSGTRLTVV.

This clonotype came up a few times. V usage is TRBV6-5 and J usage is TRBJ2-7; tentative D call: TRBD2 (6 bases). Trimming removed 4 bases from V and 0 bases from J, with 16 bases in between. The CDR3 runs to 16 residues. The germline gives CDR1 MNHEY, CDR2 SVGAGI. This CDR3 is CASSSLNGGSSYEQYF. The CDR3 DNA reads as TGTGCCAGCAGTTCCCTAAACGGAGGGAGCTCCTACGAGCAGTACTTC.